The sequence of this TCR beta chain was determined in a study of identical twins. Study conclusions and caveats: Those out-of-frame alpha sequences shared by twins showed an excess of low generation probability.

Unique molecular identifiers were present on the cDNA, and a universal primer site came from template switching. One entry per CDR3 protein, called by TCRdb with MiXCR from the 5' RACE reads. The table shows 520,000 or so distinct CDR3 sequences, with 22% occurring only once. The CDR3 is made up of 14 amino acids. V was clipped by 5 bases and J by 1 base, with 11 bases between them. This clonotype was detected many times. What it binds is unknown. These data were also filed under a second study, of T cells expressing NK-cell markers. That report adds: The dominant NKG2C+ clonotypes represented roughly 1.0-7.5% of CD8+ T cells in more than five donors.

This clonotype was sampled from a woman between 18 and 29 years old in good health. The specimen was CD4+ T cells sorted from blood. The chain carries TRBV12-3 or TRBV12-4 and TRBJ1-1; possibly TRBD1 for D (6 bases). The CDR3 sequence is CASSPEGGNTEAFF. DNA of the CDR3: TGTGCCAGCAGTCCCGAGGGGGGGAACACTGAAGCTTTCTTT.